These 25 T cell receptor beta chains came from one sample sequenced in a study of tumor-infiltrating lymphocytes in primary liver carcinoma. The approximately 20-31 mg bulk tissue piece was not sorted before simultaneous RNA and DNA extraction. With roughly 540 ng total RNA as template and a constant-region primer, TCR beta cDNA was made. Amplification in three nested multiplex PCR rounds with slightly modified ARM-PCR gave rise to TCR beta libraries. Each of the first two PCR rounds ran around 10 cycles with TRBV1-TRBV30 forward and C-beta reverse primers. TCRdb called the multiplex PCR reads again in MiXCR, with one record for every CDR3 protein. The sample lists tens of thousands of distinct CDR3 sequences, about 75% occurring once. Sequences were obtained from tumor-adjacent normal liver tissue. Every receptor here comes from a man aged 35 to 55 with primary liver carcinoma and hepatitis B virus infection.

On this clonotype: Its ends do not fully match the called genes, so a read error is possible. J is TRBJ2-1 and V is TRBV5-4, with 9 bases that match TRBD2. This CDR3 is 16 amino acids long. The germline V gene encodes CDR1 SGHNT and CDR2 YYREEE (reference sequence). CDR3 sequence: CAISFPLAGTYNEQFF. CDR3 coding DNA: TGTGCCATCAGCTTCCCCCTAGCGGGGACCTATAATGAGCAGTTCTTC.

This clonotype was observed a handful of times. This may stem from a read error, because a much larger clone lies one nucleotide away. This rearrangement joins TRBV7-9 to TRBJ1-2; D is unclear. The CDR3 sequence is 13 residues long. Germline CDR1 is SEHNR and CDR2 is FQNEAQ (reference sequence). Trimming shortened V by 7 bases and J by 6 bases, and 15 bases separated the two germline ends. The CDR3 reads CASTQAIGHGYTF. The CDR3 DNA follows: TGTGCCAGCACCCAGGCGATCGGCCATGGCTACACCTTC. The full variable domain, with the rest looked up from reference TRBV7-9 and TRBJ1-2, is DTGVSQNPRHKITKRGQNVTFRCDPISEHNRLYWYRQTLGQGPEFLTYFQNEAQLEKSRLLSDRFSAERPKGSFSTLEIQRTEQGDSAMYLCASTQAIGHGYTFGSGTRLTVV.

In regard to this clonotype: This sequence may be a read error, since a much larger clone differs from it by one base. As the CDR3 is not closed by the conserved phenylalanine or tryptophan, this likely results from a read error. The gene calls are TRBV5-1 and TRBJ2-7; 7 bases map to TRBD2. Unmatched junction bases numbered 13, after V lost 1 base and J lost 6 bases. This CDR3 comprises 16 residues. In germline, CDR1 is SGHRS, CDR2 YFSETQ. The CDR3 region has the DNA TGCGCCAGCAGCTTGAGTGGGAGGGCAGGGTCCGGCGAGCAGTACTTA. It yields the protein CASSLSGRAGSGEQYL.

The chain links TRBV11-2 to TRBJ2-1; 9 bases agree with TRBD1. This CDR3 region has 15 residues. The V gene's germline CDR1 is SGHAT and CDR2 FQNNGV. CDR3 nucleotide sequence: TGTACAAGCAACACTCCGGGACAGGGTTTCAATGAGCAGTTCTTC. Protein sequence: CTSNTPGQGFNEQFF.

The chain combines TRBV5-1 with TRBJ2-2; perhaps TRBD2 as D (6 bases). Deletions cut 1 base from V and 7 bases from J, with 20 bases between. This CDR3 spans 17 amino acids. Germline loops: CDR1 SGHRS, CDR2 YFSETQ. The CDR3 protein is CASSLTIGLASIGELFF. In nucleotides, the CDR3 is TGCGCCAGCAGCTTGACGATCGGGCTAGCGAGCATCGGGGAGCTGTTTTTT.

The count of this clonotype is one. The junction and the germline gene differ at one end; a read error may be behind it. The chain has TRBV5-1 and TRBJ1-1; no firm D call. The CDR3 is 14 residues long. Germline V gene data show CDR1 as SGHRS and CDR2 as YFSETQ. The CDR3 sequence: CVSSPPVGYTEAFF. CDR3 DNA sequence: TGCGTCAGCAGCCCGCCAGTAGGGTACACTGAAGCTTTCTTT.

A note on this clonotype: One end of the junction is discordant with germline, which a read error may explain. The chain has TRBV11-1 and TRBJ2-7; possible D gene TRBD2, 6 bases. The germline V gene has CDR1 SGHAT and CDR2 FQDESV (reference sequence). The CDR3 extends over 13 amino acids. The CDR3 nucleotides read TGTACCAGTGGGGGGAAGCGAACCTACGAGCAGTACTTC. This codes for CTSGGKRTYEQYF.

Concerning this clonotype itself: At one end the junction does not follow the germline gene, possibly because of a read error. The chain links TRBV11-2 to TRBJ2-1; no reliable D call. The CDR3 length is 11 residues. Per the germline V gene, CDR1 is SGHAT and CDR2 is FQNNGV. CDR3 region: CASSLYNEQLF. The CDR3 bases are TGTGCCAGCAGCTTATATAATGAGCAGCTCTTC.

This clonotype was counted between two and nine times. Because the CDR3 is missing its conserved closing phenylalanine or tryptophan, this is likely a read error. CDR3 nucleotides: TGCGCCAGCAGCTTGGACGGCGATCACACTGGAGCTTTCTAT. Amino acids: CASSLDGDHTGAFY. This chain joins TRBV5-1 and TRBJ1-1; D call uncertain. Germline-derived CDR1 and CDR2 are SGHRS and YFSETQ. This CDR3 region has 14 residues.

This clonotype has just one count. The junction departs from germline at one end; a sequencing error may be responsible. This chain connects TRBV5-5 to TRBJ1-1; D is undetermined. The CDR3 totals 15 residues. Germline V gene data show CDR1 as SGHKS and CDR2 as YYEKEE (reference sequence). The CDR3 sequence: CSSSHEGERYTEVFF. Written as DNA, the CDR3 is TGTAGCAGCAGCCATGAGGGTGAGCGGTACACTGAAGTTTTCTTT.

As to this clonotype: A much more abundant neighbour one base away suggests this may be a read error. The chain recombines TRBV2 with TRBJ2-3; no firm D call. In germline, CDR1 is SNHLY, CDR2 FYNNEI. The CDR3 loop spans 11 amino acids. As DNA, the CDR3 is TGTTCCAGCCTCCGGACAGATACGCAGTATTTT. Its protein product is CSSLRTDTQYF.

About this clonotype itself: An end of the junction differs from the germline gene, which may be a read error. The chain couples TRBV5-1 to TRBJ2-7; no clear D gene. The CDR3 totals 12 residues. Germline values: CDR1 SGHRS, CDR2 YFSETQ. The CDR3 region is CTNRHTDDEQHF. The CDR3, as DNA: TGCACCAACAGACATACCGACGACGAGCAGCACTTC.

In regard to this clonotype: One end of the junction varies from germline; a read error may be responsible. The chain recombines TRBV6-1 with TRBJ2-2; D may be TRBD2 (5 bases). The CDR3 has 11 amino acids. Germline V gene lookup returns CDR1 MNHNS and CDR2 SASEGT. CDR3 coding DNA: TGTACCAGCCTCCTCGGATGGGAGTTGTTTTTT. Residues: CTSLLGWELFF.

This rearrangement joins TRBV5-5 to TRBJ2-6, with D unresolved. Germline values: CDR1 SGHKS, CDR2 YYEKEE (reference sequence). V was shortened by 7 bases and J by 2 bases, with 13 bases between the two germline ends. This CDR3 is built from 15 residues. The CDR3 reads CASDWSATGANVLTF. The CDR3 bases are TGTGCCAGCGACTGGTCAGCCACTGGGGCCAACGTCCTGACTTTC.

This clonotype was found once. It is likely a read error, because the conserved phenylalanine at the end of the CDR3 is missing. The J gene is TRBJ2-5, the V gene TRBV4-2; no clear D. The CDR3 has 15 amino acids. From germline, CDR1 is LGHNA and CDR2 YNFKEQ. CDR3 region: CVSSQDLGSVETQYS. For the CDR3, the DNA is TGTGTCAGCAGCCAAGACCTGGGATCGGTTGAGACTCAGTACTCC.

Notes on this clonotype: One end of the junction fails to match germline, which may point to a read error. The J gene is TRBJ2-5, the V gene TRBV30; tentatively, D is TRBD1 (6 bases). Looked up from germline, CDR1 is GTSNPN and CDR2 is SVGIG (reference sequence). The CDR3 has 14 residues. CDR3 sequence (DNA): TGTGCCTGGAATAATACAGGGAAGGGAGAGACCCTGTACTTC. It yields the protein CAWNNTGKGETLYF.

The rearrangement links TRBV30 to TRBJ2-1, with TRBD2 as a possible D gene (6 bases). The V end lost 3 bases, the J end lost 4 bases, and 10 bases lay between the germline ends. The V gene's germline CDR1 is GTSNPN and CDR2 SVGIG (reference sequence). The CDR3 is made up of 13 amino acids. The DNA for the CDR3 is TGTGCCTGGAGGGGACTTTTATACAATGAGCAGTTCTTC. Translation gives CAWRGLLYNEQFF. The full variable domain, with the rest looked up from reference TRBV30 and TRBJ2-1, is SQTIHQWPATLVQPVGSPLSLECTVEGTSNPNLYWYRQAAGRGLQLLFYSVGIGQISSEVPQNLSASRPQDRQFILSSKKLLLSDSGFYLCAWRGLLYNEQFFGPGTRLTVL.

The chain employs TRBV12-3 or TRBV12-4 and TRBJ2-1; D possibly matches TRBD1 or TRBD2 (5 bases each). CDR3 length equals 15 residues. Trimming stripped 2 bases from V and 2 bases from J, with 10 bases between. For the CDR3, the DNA is TGTGCCAGCAGTTTACTGGGGGTCCCCTACAATGAGCAGTTCTTC. The encoded protein is CASSLLGVPYNEQFF.

In the case of this clonotype: One end of the junction does not line up with germline, which may come from a read error. The rearrangement uses TRBV29-1 and TRBJ2-3; D is possibly TRBD1 (5 bases). The CDR3 contains 14 residues. Germline V gives CDR1 SQVTM, CDR2 ANQGSEA. In DNA, the CDR3 is TGCAGCGCCGCGGACCAGGGCGTCACAGATACACAGTATTTT. Protein product: CSAADQGVTDTQYF.

Notes on this clonotype: An end of the junction differs from the germline gene, which may be a read error. The rearrangement joins TRBV6-1 to TRBJ2-7; 9 bases are shared with TRBD2. CDR1 and CDR2 from the germline V gene are MNHNS and SASEGT. The CDR3 totals 15 residues. DNA for the CDR3: TGTGCAAGCAGTGCCTTAGCGGGAGTGTCTAACGAGCAGTACTTC. This gives the protein CASSALAGVSNEQYF.

The chain links TRBV29-1 to TRBJ2-3; D unclear. V was clipped by 4 bases and J by 8 bases, with 16 bases between them. The CDR3 runs to 13 residues. Germline V lookup: CDR1 SQVTM, CDR2 ANQGSEA. The CDR3 sequence is CSVGKIRAGTQYF. The CDR3 DNA reads TGCAGCGTTGGCAAGATTCGGGCAGGTACGCAGTATTTT.

This chain's CDR3 is CSARLGPETKRNYNEQFF. The CDR3 DNA follows: TGCAGTGCTAGACTCGGGCCTGAGACTAAACGGAACTACAATGAGCAGTTCTTC. The rearrangement joins TRBV20-1 to TRBJ2-1; maybe TRBD2 (5 bases). The CDR3 consists of 18 residues. Germline V gene lookup returns CDR1 DFQATT and CDR2 SNEGSKA (reference sequence). The ends were cut back, 2 bases at V and 3 bases at J, with 23 bases in the middle.

About this clonotype: The conserved phenylalanine or tryptophan is not found at the CDR3 terminus, so this likely reflects a read error. Because the CDR3's place on the DNA is in doubt, the DNA is left out and the CDR3 is given as listed by TCRdb. This chain links TRBV11-2 with TRBJ2-6; the table gives TRBD2 as D, unverified against the DNA. The CDR3 is 15 amino acids in total, end residues counted. Germline V CDR1 and CDR2: SGHAT, FQNNGV. The CDR3 is CATQRPRSGANVLAI.

A word on this clonotype: The final CDR3 position lacks the conserved phenylalanine or tryptophan, pointing to a likely read error. This chain uses TRBV11-1 with TRBJ2-7; D unclear. Germline CDR1 and CDR2: SGHAT and FQDESV (reference sequence). CDR3 size: 14 residues. CDR3 in DNA: TGTGCCAGTAGCTGGCCTTGGCCCCTATACGAGCAGTACTCC. This translates into CASSWPWPLYEQYS.

V usage is TRBV7-9 and J usage is TRBJ2-5; tentatively, D is TRBD2 (6 bases). The length of the CDR3 is 14 residues. Germline CDR1 SEHNR, CDR2 FQNEAQ (reference sequence). The ends were cut back, 6 bases at V and 3 bases at J, with 14 bases in the middle. CDR3 in DNA: TGTGCCAGCAGATCCCTAGCGAGCGAAGAGACCCAGTACTTC. It codes for CASRSLASEETQYF.